This is a list of T cell receptor beta chains from one sample in a study of T cells in Graves' hyperthyroidism and ophthalmopathy. Each CDR3 protein gets one entry after TCRdb re-called the multiplex PCR reads with MiXCR. Of over 350,000 distinct CDR3 sequences listed, about 15% are singletons. Input material: blood. Source of these receptors: a man between 18 and 29 years old with Graves' ophthalmopathy. CDR3s include the opening cysteine and the closing phenylalanine or tryptophan. Fields, in order: J gene, D gene, V gene, clone size, CDR3 DNA, CDR3 protein. The D gene is left open where the match is weak. Clone size is stated in some rows and not others, as once, few, many or a class when expanded.

J gene: TRBJ1-2; D gene: TRBD1; V gene: TRBV11-2; clone size: many; CDR3 DNA: TGTGCCAGCAGCTTCGGGACAGGGGGCTATGGCTACACCTTC; CDR3 protein: CASSFGTGGYGYTF
J gene: TRBJ2-7; D gene: NA; V gene: TRBV7-9; clone size: NA; CDR3 DNA: TGTGCAAGCCAAGGGGGTGTGGGGGAGCAGTACTTC; CDR3 protein: CASQGGVGEQYF
J gene: TRBJ2-7; D gene: TRBD1; V gene: TRBV11-2; clone size: many; CDR3 DNA: TGTGCCAGCAGCTTAGTCTGGCAGGGGGAAGGGGAGCAGTACTTC; CDR3 protein: CASSLVWQGEGEQYF
J gene: TRBJ1-2; D gene: TRBD1; V gene: TRBV12-5; clone size: NA; CDR3 DNA: TGTGCTAGTGGTTACACAGGGGACCGAGGCTACACCTTC; CDR3 protein: CASGYTGDRGYTF
J gene: TRBJ2-7; D gene: NA; V gene: TRBV18; clone size: many; CDR3 DNA: TGTGCCAGCTCACCCGACCCAGGGGACTACGAGCAGTACTTC; CDR3 protein: CASSPDPGDYEQYF
J gene: TRBJ1-1; D gene: NA; V gene: TRBV20-1; clone size: many; CDR3 DNA: TGCAGTGCTAGGCGAGGGGTAACTGAAGCTTTCTTT; CDR3 protein: CSARRGVTEAFF
J gene: TRBJ2-5; D gene: TRBD2; V gene: TRBV3-1; clone size: few; CDR3 DNA: TGTGCCAGCAGCCAAGGGCTAGCGGGTGGAAAGACCCAGTACTTC; CDR3 protein: CASSQGLAGGKTQYF
J gene: TRBJ2-6; D gene: NA; V gene: TRBV7-2; clone size: NA; CDR3 DNA: TGTGCCAGCAGCGGAGCTGGGGCCAACGTCCTGACTTTC; CDR3 protein: CASSGAGANVLTF
J gene: TRBJ2-2; D gene: TRBD2; V gene: TRBV27; clone size: NA; CDR3 DNA: TGTGCCAGCAGGGTAGCGGGAGGGCCCGGGGAGCTGTTTTTT; CDR3 protein: CASRVAGGPGELFF
J gene: TRBJ1-1; D gene: TRBD1; V gene: TRBV24-1; clone size: many; CDR3 DNA: TGTGCCACCAGTCGATCAGGACAGGAGAACACTGAAGCTTTCTTT; CDR3 protein: CATSRSGQENTEAFF
J gene: TRBJ2-7; D gene: TRBD2; V gene: TRBV20-1; clone size: many; CDR3 DNA: TGCAGTGCCGGGGGGGCGGGATTCTCCTACGAGCAGTACTTC; CDR3 protein: CSAGGAGFSYEQYF
J gene: TRBJ1-3; D gene: NA; V gene: TRBV12-3/TRBV12-4; clone size: many; CDR3 DNA: TGTGCCAGCAGTTTTGGCCGGCCCAGTGGAAACACCATATATTTT; CDR3 protein: CASSFGRPSGNTIYF
J gene: TRBJ1-2; D gene: NA; V gene: TRBV20-1; clone size: many; CDR3 DNA: TGCAGTGCCCTCGTTGGGGTCCTCTATGGCTACACCTTC; CDR3 protein: CSALVGVLYGYTF
J gene: TRBJ2-1; D gene: TRBD2; V gene: TRBV12-3/TRBV12-4; clone size: many; CDR3 DNA: TGTGCCAGCAGTTTAGGACTAGCGGTCAGCTCCTACAATGAGCAGTTCTTC; CDR3 protein: CASSLGLAVSSYNEQFF
J gene: TRBJ2-2; D gene: TRBD2; V gene: TRBV5-1; clone size: NA; CDR3 DNA: TGCGCCAGCAGCATCCCGGGACTAGCGGTAGAGCTGTTTTTT; CDR3 protein: CASSIPGLAVELFF
J gene: TRBJ1-2; D gene: TRBD1; V gene: TRBV6-1; clone size: many; CDR3 DNA: TGTGCCAGCAGTGAACAGGGGGGATCTGGCTACACCTTC; CDR3 protein: CASSEQGGSGYTF
J gene: TRBJ2-5; D gene: NA; V gene: TRBV19; clone size: NA; CDR3 DNA: TGTGCCAGTAGTAAACAGCCGCACCTCCAAGAGACCCAGTACTTC; CDR3 protein: CASSKQPHLQETQYF
J gene: TRBJ2-2; D gene: TRBD1; V gene: TRBV5-1; clone size: many; CDR3 DNA: TGCGCCAGCAGCGCCACAGGGGGCGGCACCGGGGAGCTGTTTTTT; CDR3 protein: CASSATGGGTGELFF
J gene: TRBJ1-2; D gene: TRBD1; V gene: TRBV6-1; clone size: NA; CDR3 DNA: TGTGCCAGCAGTGTAGTTATTGGTTCGGGACAGGGGGCCAACTATGGCTACACCTTC; CDR3 protein: CASSVVIGSGQGANYGYTF
J gene: TRBJ2-3; D gene: TRBD2; V gene: TRBV27; clone size: few; CDR3 DNA: TGTGCCAGCAGTCCCAGGACTAGCGGGGTCAGCACAGATACGCAGTATTTT; CDR3 protein: CASSPRTSGVSTDTQYF
J gene: TRBJ2-1; D gene: TRBD2; V gene: TRBV20-1; clone size: NA; CDR3 DNA: TGCAGTGCTAAGACTAGCGGGGACCCTTACTACAATGAGCAGTTCTTC; CDR3 protein: CSAKTSGDPYYNEQFF
J gene: TRBJ1-5; D gene: NA; V gene: TRBV30; clone size: many; CDR3 DNA: TGTGCCTGGAGCACCTTGGGGCAGGGTAGGCAGCCCCAGCATTTT; CDR3 protein: CAWSTLGQGRQPQHF
J gene: TRBJ2-7; D gene: TRBD2; V gene: TRBV12-3/TRBV12-4; clone size: many; CDR3 DNA: TGTGCCAGCAGTTTATCGGGCGGGGGGGCCTACGAGCAGTACTTC; CDR3 protein: CASSLSGGGAYEQYF
J gene: TRBJ1-2; D gene: NA; V gene: TRBV9; clone size: NA; CDR3 DNA: TGTGCCAGCAGCGCCCAAGGGACCTATGGCTACACCTTC; CDR3 protein: CASSAQGTYGYTF
J gene: TRBJ2-1; D gene: TRBD2; V gene: TRBV12-3/TRBV12-4; clone size: many; CDR3 DNA: TGTGCCAGCAGTTTAGGAAGCGGGAGTATCCGTGAGCAGTTCTTC; CDR3 protein: CASSLGSGSIREQFF
J gene: TRBJ1-4; D gene: NA; V gene: TRBV9; clone size: few; CDR3 DNA: TGTGCCAGCAGCGGCCACCTACCCGGGACGGGTGAAAAACTGTTTTTT; CDR3 protein: CASSGHLPGTGEKLFF
J gene: TRBJ2-3; D gene: NA; V gene: TRBV15; clone size: few; CDR3 DNA: TGTGTCACCAGCAGAGGTACAGAGACAGATACGCAGTATTTT; CDR3 protein: CVTSRGTETDTQYF
J gene: TRBJ2-7; D gene: NA; V gene: TRBV27; clone size: many; CDR3 DNA: TGTGCCAGCAGTTTACTAGGAACCTACGAGCAGTACTTC; CDR3 protein: CASSLLGTYEQYF
J gene: TRBJ2-3; D gene: NA; V gene: TRBV5-6; clone size: many; CDR3 DNA: TGTGCCAGCAGCGGGGACCGCGCCACAGATACGCAGTATTTT; CDR3 protein: CASSGDRATDTQYF
J gene: TRBJ2-4; D gene: TRBD2; V gene: TRBV11-3; clone size: few; CDR3 DNA: TGTGCCAGCAGCCCATTTACTAGCGCCTTAGCCAAAAACATTCAGTACTTC; CDR3 protein: CASSPFTSALAKNIQYF
J gene: TRBJ1-2; D gene: NA; V gene: TRBV6-5; clone size: few; CDR3 DNA: TGTGCCAGCAGTTATGAGCCCCCTTTTGAGGCTACCTATGGCTACACCTTC; CDR3 protein: CASSYEPPFEATYGYTF